These 24 T cell receptor beta chains were sequenced from one sample in a study of blood T cells in healthy people across ages. The use of a sample-barcoded 5' primer and a J-beta primer mix characterized a second PCR of 7 to 11 cycles. MiXCR was run by TCRdb on the 5' RACE reads, yielding one entry per CDR3 protein. The sample consists of 650,000 to 1,000,000 distinct CDR3 sequences, around 34% of them appearing once. The sequenced sample was blood. These receptors were taken from a man aged 18 to 29 in good health.

This clonotype has at least ten counts. The chain is built from TRBV5-1 and TRBJ1-1, with TRBD1 identical over 8 bases. CDR1 and CDR2 (germline): SGHRS, YFSETQ. V lost 6 bases to trimming and J lost 3 bases; unmatched junction nucleotides: 7. This CDR3 has 14 residues. The chain's CDR3 is CASIATQGDTEAFF. The CDR3 region has the DNA TGCGCCAGCATCGCCACACAGGGGGACACTGAAGCTTTCTTT.

A few counts support this clonotype. This chain uses TRBV12-3 or TRBV12-4 with TRBJ2-2; 9 positions match TRBD2. The CDR3 has 15 residues. With 3 bases clipped from V and 4 bases from J, the junction kept 3 bases outside the gene matches. The CDR3, as DNA: TGTGCCAGCAGTTTCGCGGGGGGGCCCACCGGGGAGCTGTTTTTT. It codes for CASSFAGGPTGELFF.

Worth noting for this clonotype: The germline gene is not matched at one end of the junction; a read error may be the cause. The gene calls are TRBV12-3 or TRBV12-4 and TRBJ1-6; D remains ambiguous. The CDR3 has 12 residues. The DNA of the CDR3 is TGTGCCAGCAGTTCGAGTAATTCACCCCCCCACTTT. Translated, it gives CASSSSNSPPHF.

This clonotype turned up a few times. The rearrangement links TRBV6-8 to TRBJ2-3, with 9 bases fitting TRBD2. Germline lookup yields CDR1 MNHGY and CDR2 SAAAGT. The CDR3 has 16 amino acids. The junction had 12 bases not matched to a gene; V was cut back by 2 bases and J by 9 bases. The CDR3 is CASSYTLAGAYGTQYF. The CDR3 coding sequence is TGTGCCAGCAGTTACACCTTAGCGGGGGCATATGGGACGCAGTATTTT.

Regarding this clonotype: At one boundary the junction diverges from the germline segment, which might be a read error. J is TRBJ1-2 and V is TRBV9; TRBD1 might be the D (5 bases). The CDR3 extends over 13 amino acids. CDR1 is SGDLS and CDR2 is YYNGEE in the germline V gene. CDR3 in amino acids: CARRATDNYGYTF. The CDR3 DNA is TGTGCCCGCAGAGCGACAGACAATTATGGCTACACCTTC.

This clonotype was seen a handful of times. The chain couples TRBV6-2 or TRBV6-3 to TRBJ1-2; the D is unclear. The germline gives CDR1 MNHEY, CDR2 SVGEGT. This CDR3 contains 13 residues. The germline V and J ends were trimmed by 6 bases and 8 bases, with 16 bases remaining between them. The CDR3 bases are TGTGCCAGCAGACTTACAGAGGCGGGAGGCTACACCTTC. Its translation: CASRLTEAGGYTF.

This clonotype was recorded only once. In nucleotides, the CDR3 is TGCGCCAGCAGCCGTACAGGGGGGCCAGCCGAGCAGTACTTC. Protein sequence: CASSRTGGPAEQYF. The chain uses TRBV5-1 and TRBJ2-5; 8 nucleotides line up with TRBD1. The last part of the DNA fits TRBJ2-7 better; the J call may be wrong. Germline CDR1 is SGHRS and CDR2 is YFSETQ. The CDR3 totals 14 residues.

This clonotype was observed once. The V and J genes are TRBV5-1 and TRBJ1-4; no reliable D call. V lost 1 base and J lost 5, with 12 bases in between. The CDR3 is 15 residues long. Germline V gene lookup returns CDR1 SGHRS and CDR2 YFSETQ. The CDR3 region has the DNA TGCGCCAGCAGCTTGTCCCCGACAAACAATGAAAAACTGTTTTTT. This codes for CASSLSPTNNEKLFF.

The rearrangement joins TRBV9 to TRBJ2-1; 9 bases fit TRBD2. Trimming took 0 bases from V and 7 from J; bases not matched to a gene: 8. CDR3 length: 16 residues. Germline V gene lookup returns CDR1 SGDLS and CDR2 YYNGEE. CDR3 DNA sequence: TGTGCCAGCAGCGTAGATGCCCAGCGGGGGGCAAATGAGCAGTTCTTC. It codes for CASSVDAQRGANEQFF. Looking up the rest from reference TRBV9 and TRBJ2-1 gives the full variable domain: DSGVTQTPKHLITATGQRVTLRCSPRSGDLSVYWYQQSLDQGLQFLIQYYNGEERAKGNILERFSAQQFPDLHSELNLSSLELGDSALYFCASSVDAQRGANEQFFGPGTRLTVL.

As for this clonotype: A clone one base away is much larger, so this may be a read error. The chain combines TRBV7-2 with TRBJ2-3, with a weak D call TRBD2 (5 bases). Germline assignment: CDR1 SGHTA and CDR2 FQGNSA. The CDR3 spans 14 residues. The V and J ends lost 5 bases and 7 bases respectively, with 16 bases between them. The CDR3 is CASSVDLYGNTQYF. The CDR3 coding sequence is TGTGCCAGCAGCGTAGATTTATACGGGAATACGCAGTATTTT.

V gene TRBV10-3 combines with J gene TRBJ1-2; 7 nucleotides agree with TRBD1. Trimming cost V 6 bases and J 6 bases; bases outside gene matches: 10. CDR1 ENHRY and CDR2 SYGVKD come from the germline V gene. This CDR3 is built from 14 residues. The CDR3 reads CAIRRTGGRDGYTF. The DNA of the CDR3 is TGTGCCATCAGAAGGACAGGAGGGAGAGATGGCTACACCTTC.

This clonotype was counted a few times. The chain carries TRBV12-3 or TRBV12-4 and TRBJ2-7; 11 bases map to TRBD2. The CDR3 is made up of 17 amino acids. The J segment lost 0 bases and the V segment lost 6 bases, leaving 10 bases of the junction unmatched. The CDR3 DNA follows: TGTGCCAGCAGCCTCGGAGCTAGCGGGGGGACCTCCTACGAGCAGTACTTC. Encoded protein: CASSLGASGGTSYEQYF.

The chain combines TRBV20-1 with TRBJ1-1; D remains unclear. V dropped 7 bases and J dropped 0 bases, with 12 bases sitting between them. The CDR3 sequence is 13 residues long. Germline V gene data show CDR1 as DFQATT and CDR2 as SNEGSKA (reference sequence). The CDR3 reads CSVPSRMNTEAFF. In DNA form, the CDR3 reads TGCAGTGTCCCGTCCCGAATGAACACTGAAGCTTTCTTT.

This clonotype has ten or more counts. The chain has TRBV10-3 and TRBJ2-7; the D is unclear. This CDR3 is 13 amino acids long. Per the germline V gene, CDR1 is ENHRY and CDR2 is SYGVKD. Trimming stripped 7 bases from V and 0 bases from J, with 10 bases between. CDR3: CAINPETSYEQYF. DNA for the CDR3: TGTGCCATCAATCCTGAAACCTCCTACGAGCAGTACTTC.

This clonotype occurred a few times. The chain links TRBV5-1 to TRBJ2-1, with D possibly matching TRBD1 (6 bases). The J call is in doubt because the DNA end fits TRBJ2-7 better. This CDR3 is 13 amino acids long. Germline-derived CDR1 and CDR2 are SGHRS and YFSETQ. The CDR3 DNA is TGCGCCAGCAGCCCGGACGGGGACAATGAGCAGTACTTC. Amino acid sequence: CASSPDGDNEQYF.

This clonotype was seen a handful of times. The V call is TRBV12-3 or TRBV12-4, the J call TRBJ2-1; D may be TRBD2 (7 bases). The CDR3 runs to 15 residues. Trimming left V 6 bases short and J 1 base short, with 13 bases between. CDR3 nucleotides: TGTGCCAGCAGGGGGGGGACAAGATCCTACAATGAGCAGTTCTTC. Protein sequence: CASRGGTRSYNEQFF.

This rearrangement joins TRBV29-1 to TRBJ2-5; the D is unclear. The J call may be mistaken, given a closer DNA end match to TRBJ2-1. Germline V CDR1 and CDR2: SQVTM, ANQGSEA. The CDR3 extends over 15 amino acids. The CDR3 region is CSVEGPSPLQETQFF. The CDR3 DNA reads TGCAGCGTTGAAGGCCCCTCGCCGTTGCAAGAGACCCAGTTCTTC.

Remarks on this clonotype: The junction departs from the called germline gene at one end, perhaps through a read error. This rearrangement joins TRBV9 to TRBJ1-2; tentative D call: TRBD1 (6 bases). Germline-derived CDR1 and CDR2 are SGDLS and YYNGEE. The CDR3 runs 19 residues. For the CDR3, the DNA is TGTGCCAGCAGCTTAAACCCCGGGACACAACTTCAGTTAAACTATGGCCACACCTTC. Residues: CASSLNPGTQLQLNYGHTF. The variable domain in full, completed from reference TRBV9 and TRBJ1-2, reads DSGVTQTPKHLITATGQRVTLRCSPRSGDLSVYWYQQSLDQGLQFLIQYYNGEERAKGNILERFSAQQFPDLHSELNLSSLELGDSALYFCASSLNPGTQLQLNYGHTFGSGTRLTVV.

This chain joins TRBV12-3 or TRBV12-4 and TRBJ1-1; D call uncertain. V lost 4 bases and J lost 10, with 10 bases in between. CDR3 size: 11 residues. The CDR3, as DNA: TGTGCCAGCAGTTCCCGGGAGCGAGCTTTCTTT. Its protein is CASSSRERAFF.

The V gene is TRBV9, the J gene TRBJ2-7; a weak D match, TRBD1 (5 bases). Looked up from germline, CDR1 is SGDLS and CDR2 is YYNGEE. The CDR3 runs to 14 residues. Deletions cut 4 bases from V and 5 bases from J, with 16 bases between. The CDR3 reads CASSLLPAGNEQYF. The DNA of the CDR3 is TGTGCCAGCAGCCTCCTCCCTGCAGGGAACGAGCAGTACTTC.

This clonotype was counted only a few times. This chain links TRBV21-1 with TRBJ2-3; the table's D call of TRBD1 was not tested on the DNA. TRBV21-1 constitutes a pseudogene. CDR3 length: 16 residues. The CDR3 spells CASSNGGGSSTDTQYF. CDR3 coding DNA: TGTGCCAGCAGCAATGGAGGGGGATCTAGCACAGATACGCAGTATTTT.

This rearrangement joins TRBV20-1 to TRBJ2-5, with 9 nucleotides matching TRBD2. This CDR3 region has 14 residues. Trimming took 1 base from V and 4 from J; bases not matched to a gene: 4. The germline gives CDR1 DFQATT, CDR2 SNEGSKA (reference sequence). The CDR3, as DNA: TGCAGTGCTAGAGCTCAGACTAGCGGAGAGACCCAGTACTTC. Translated: CSARAQTSGETQYF.

As to this clonotype: Germline and junction disagree at one end, which may indicate a read error. The rearrangement joins TRBV18 to TRBJ2-1; 9 positions agree with TRBD1. Germline V gives CDR1 KGHSH, CDR2 LQKENI. The CDR3 totals 16 residues. Written as DNA, the CDR3 is TGTGCCAGCTCGCCACCGGGACAGGGCTGGGGGAATGAGCAGTTCTTC. The encoded protein is CASSPPGQGWGNEQFF.

The V call is TRBV20-1, the J call TRBJ2-4; D is perhaps TRBD2 (7 bases). The DNA end is a closer match to TRBJ2-5, so the J assignment may be wrong. CDR3 length equals 15 residues. Germline CDR1 DFQATT, CDR2 SNEGSKA (reference sequence). For the CDR3, the DNA is TGCAGTGCTAGGGGGATGGGGGCGGGGGAAGAGACCCAGTACTTC. This sequence encodes CSARGMGAGEETQYF.